Given below is one T cell receptor (beta chain) in context. Its antigen is not identified. TCRdb keeps only in-frame clones here, not all; method: immunoSEQ multiplex PCR. Found here are over 200,000 clones, around 87% of them singletons; the top ten hold 1.5% to 2%. The germline CDR1 and CDR2 sequences are SGHDT and YYEEEE. V was clipped by 2 bases and J by 3 bases, with 18 bases between them. This CDR3 is 16 amino acids long. The data are from a study of cytomegalovirus exposure and HLA in healthy donors. Findings and caveats of the study: A subsequent analysis found that TCR clusters from the first cohort also tended to co-occur in the 90 to 150 validation repertoires, with approximately 94% of cluster scores above 0. The CMV antigen specificity of a few CMV-associated chains was confirmed through in vitro analysis. As was reported, the classifier diagnosed cytomegalovirus status with high specificity and sensitivity.

Sequenced sample: PBMCs. This rearrangement joins TRBV5-6 to TRBJ2-7, with D possibly being TRBD1 (6 bases). The TCR originated in a woman under 30 in good health and CMV-seropositive. The CDR3 bases are TGTGCCAGCAGCTTCCCGGGACAAGTTGGGATCTACGAGCAGTACTTC. Translated: CASSFPGQVGIYEQYF.